This TCR beta chain was identified during a study of brain T cells in children with intractable seizures. Generated by immunoSEQ multiplex PCR, the TCRdb table keeps only in-frame clones and is missing some. The sample lists tens of thousands of clones; approximately 90% were seen once. Sequencing was limited to surgery cases with top T cell transcript signatures in brain tissue. The trim removed 7 bases at V and 5 bases at J, leaving 7 bases unmatched. The CDR3 length is 14 residues. Germline CDR1 is SNHLY and CDR2 is FYNNEI. The sequencing here drew on peripheral blood, taken at surgery. The sequence derives from a girl aged 2 to 10 with tuberous sclerosis and intractable seizures. The chain recombines TRBV2 with TRBJ1-5; 8 nucleotides line up with TRBD1. CDR3 DNA sequence: TGTGCCAGCACCAAGGACAGGGAGGATCAGCCCCAGCATTTT. The encoded protein is CASTKDREDQPQHF.